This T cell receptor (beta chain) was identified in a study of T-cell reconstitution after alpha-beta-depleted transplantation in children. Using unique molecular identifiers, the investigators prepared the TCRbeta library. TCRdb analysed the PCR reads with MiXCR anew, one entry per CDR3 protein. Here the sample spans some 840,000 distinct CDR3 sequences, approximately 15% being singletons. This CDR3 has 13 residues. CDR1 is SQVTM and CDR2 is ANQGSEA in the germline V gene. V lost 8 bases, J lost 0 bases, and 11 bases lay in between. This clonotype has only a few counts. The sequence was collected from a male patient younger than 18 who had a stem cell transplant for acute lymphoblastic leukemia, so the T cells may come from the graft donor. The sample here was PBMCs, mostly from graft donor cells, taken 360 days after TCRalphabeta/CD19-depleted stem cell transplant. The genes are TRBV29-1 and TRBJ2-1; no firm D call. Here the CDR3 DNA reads TGCAGCCACACGGTGAGCTCCTACAATGAGCAGTTCTTC. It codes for CSHTVSSYNEQFF.